These 26 T cell receptor beta chains share one sample of origin, sequenced in a study of shared clonotypes between healthy human individuals. The assay was immunoSEQ multiplex PCR, and TCRdb's table has in-frame clones only and misses some. The sample lists about 2 million clones, 85% to 95% occurring once. Sequences were obtained from naive CD4+ T cells sorted from blood. The subset is: CD45RA+ positively selected. Receptor source: a man aged 18 to 29 in good health.

The CDR3 nucleotides read TGTGCCAGCAGCCCGAGGACAGGGACCCAAGAGACCCAGTACTTC. It specifies CASSPRTGTQETQYF. The J gene is TRBJ2-5, the V gene TRBV5-8, with TRBD1 matching 8 bases. The CDR3 is 15 residues long. J gave up 1 base and V 4 bases, and 6 bases lay outside the gene matches. Germline lookup yields CDR1 SGHTS and CDR2 YDEGEE.

The genes are TRBV10-3 and TRBJ2-3, with 10 bases matching TRBD2. The CDR3 contains 14 residues. V lost 8 bases and J lost 5; bases outside the gene matches: 7. Germline CDR1 is ENHRY and CDR2 is SYGVKD. The CDR3 protein is CAISLAGAGDTQYF. The CDR3 DNA reads TGTGCCATCTCGCTAGCGGGAGCTGGAGATACGCAGTATTTT.

J is TRBJ2-1 and V is TRBV6-5, with D uncertain. Germline V gene lookup returns CDR1 MNHEY and CDR2 SVGAGI. This CDR3 region has 15 residues. Trimming stripped 6 bases from V and 6 bases from J, with 18 bases between. The CDR3 DNA is TGTGCCAGCAGCCCAATAGATATCCTCGGCAATGAGCAGTTCTTC. Encoded protein: CASSPIDILGNEQFF.

The chain employs TRBV28 and TRBJ2-7; no firm D call. The CDR3 spans 15 residues. V was cut by 2 bases and J by 0 bases, with 11 bases left in between. The germline V gene encodes CDR1 MDHEN and CDR2 SYDVKM. The CDR3 DNA is TGTGCCAGCAGTTTAGTCAGGAAAGTCTCCTACGAGCAGTACTTC. Protein sequence: CASSLVRKVSYEQYF.

This chain joins TRBV6-1 and TRBJ2-7; weak D call: TRBD2 (5 bases). Germline V gene sequence: CDR1 MNHNS, CDR2 SASEGT. This CDR3 contains 15 residues. V lost 6 bases and J 2 bases, leaving 17 bases between the germline ends. The CDR3 is CASRSGQASTYEQYF. DNA for the CDR3: TGTGCCAGCAGAAGCGGCCAGGCGAGCACCTACGAGCAGTACTTC.

The chain has TRBV6-5 and TRBJ2-2; tentatively, D is TRBD1 or TRBD2 (6 bases each). The CDR3 totals 15 residues. With 4 bases removed from V and 5 bases from J, the gap between germline ends came to 14 bases. Germline values: CDR1 MNHEY, CDR2 SVGAGI. The CDR3 loop reads CASSLGGRGTGELFF. The DNA of the CDR3 is TGTGCCAGCAGTTTAGGGGGGAGAGGGACCGGGGAGCTGTTTTTT.

This chain joins TRBV2 and TRBJ1-6, with a tentative D call TRBD1 (5 bases). The CDR3 runs 16 residues. V was shortened by 7 bases and J by 1 base, with 14 bases between the two germline ends. The germline gives CDR1 SNHLY, CDR2 FYNNEI. The CDR3 nucleotides are TGTGCCAGCACCGGGGGTGGGGGATCCTATAATTCACCCCTCCACTTT. It yields the protein CASTGGGGSYNSPLHF.

The CDR3 coding sequence is TGTGCCAGCAGCTTGGTAGGGGGGCAGGCAGATACGCAGTATTTT. As protein: CASSLVGGQADTQYF. The genes are TRBV5-4 and TRBJ2-3, with D perhaps assigned TRBD1 or TRBD2 (6 bases each). This CDR3 comprises 15 residues. The V and J ends lost 0 bases and 4 bases respectively, with 12 bases between them. The germline V gene has CDR1 SGHNT and CDR2 YYREEE (reference sequence). Together with reference TRBV5-4 and TRBJ2-3, the CDR3 gives the full variable domain: ETGVTQSPTHLIKTRGQQVTLRCSSQSGHNTVSWYQQALGQGPQFIFQYYREEENGRGNFPPRFSGLQFPNYSSELNVNALELDDSALYLCASSLVGGQADTQYFGPGTRLTVL.

J is TRBJ2-3 and V is TRBV18; D remains ambiguous. Trimming stripped 0 bases from V and 9 bases from J, with 7 bases between. The CDR3 contains 12 residues. The germline V gene has CDR1 KGHSH and CDR2 LQKENI. CDR3 amino acids: CASSPPSKTQYF. In DNA, the CDR3 is TGTGCCAGCTCACCACCGTCCAAGACGCAGTATTTT.

The gene calls are TRBV12-5 and TRBJ2-1; 7 nucleotides match TRBD1. With 2 bases clipped from V and 1 base from J, the junction kept 8 bases outside the gene matches. The germline V gene has CDR1 LGHNT and CDR2 FRNRAP. The CDR3 is made up of 17 amino acids. CDR3 DNA sequence: TGTGCTAGTGGTTTGTCTTGGGACAGTCCTTCCTACAATGAGCAGTTCTTC. Protein: CASGLSWDSPSYNEQFF. Combining the CDR3 with reference TRBV12-5 and TRBJ2-1 gives the whole variable domain DARVTQTPRHKVTEMGQEVTMRCQPILGHNTVFWYRQTMMQGLELLAYFRNRAPLDDSGMPKDRFSAEMPDATLATLKIQPSEPRDSAVYFCASGLSWDSPSYNEQFFGPGTRLTVL.

The chain has TRBV19 and TRBJ1-3; TRBD1 agrees at 7 bases. V dropped 3 bases and J dropped 0; count of bases not matched to a gene: 8. This CDR3 has 17 amino acids. CDR1 is LNHDA, CDR2 SQIVND, per germline (reference sequence). The CDR3 sequence is CASSMGTAMLSGNTIYF. The CDR3 nucleotides read TGTGCCAGTAGTATGGGGACAGCTATGCTCTCTGGAAACACCATATATTTT.

This chain connects TRBV7-2 to TRBJ1-6, with no clear D. The CDR3 sequence is 18 residues long. CDR1 and CDR2 (germline): SGHTA, FQGNSA. V was shortened by 3 bases and J by 6 bases, with 21 bases between the two germline ends. The CDR3 loop reads CASSFSVARASGNSPLHF. The CDR3 DNA sequence: TGTGCCAGCAGCTTTTCTGTCGCGAGGGCGTCGGGTAATTCACCCCTCCACTTT.

The chain joins TRBV7-8 to TRBJ1-1; possibly TRBD1 for D (6 bases). The V gene's germline CDR1 is SGHVS and CDR2 FQNEAQ. The CDR3 covers 17 residues. V was trimmed by 1 base and J by 2 bases, leaving 17 bases between them. The DNA for the CDR3 is TGTGCCAGCAGCTTAGACTTCAGGGGCGCCGGAAACACTGAAGCTTTCTTT. Residues: CASSLDFRGAGNTEAFF.

The CDR3 loop reads CSARRNYEQYF. The DNA for the CDR3 is TGCAGTGCTAGAAGGAATTACGAGCAGTACTTC. The chain uses TRBV20-1 and TRBJ2-7, with D uncertain. Germline loops: CDR1 DFQATT, CDR2 SNEGSKA (reference sequence). The CDR3 has 11 amino acids. V was trimmed by 2 bases and J by 4 bases, leaving 6 bases between them.

The rearrangement uses TRBV2 and TRBJ2-7; either TRBD1 or TRBD2 may supply D (5 bases each). V was shortened by 0 bases and J by 3 bases, with 9 bases between the two germline ends. CDR1 and CDR2 from the germline V gene are SNHLY and FYNNEI. This CDR3 has 14 residues. Here the CDR3 reads CASSEARELYEQYF. CDR3 coding DNA: TGTGCCAGCAGTGAAGCCAGGGAGCTCTACGAGCAGTACTTC.

A note on this clone: The sample contains more than one DNA sequence encoding this CDR3. The chain recombines TRBV6-6 with TRBJ2-7; 11 nucleotides line up with TRBD2. CDR3 length: 15 amino acids. Germline assignment: CDR1 MNHNY and CDR2 SVGAGI (reference sequence). V lost 4 bases, J lost 3 bases, and 5 bases stayed unmatched. The CDR3 spells CASSSGTSGSYEQYF. As DNA, the CDR3 is TGTGCCAGCAGTTCCGGGACTAGCGGCAGCTACGAGCAGTACTTC.

This clone is a singleton in its sample. This sequence joins TRBV18 and TRBJ1-3; D uncertain. V lost 6 bases to trimming and J lost 15 bases, with 24 bases between them. The CDR3 covers 14 residues. The V gene's germline CDR1 is KGHSH and CDR2 LQKENI. Here the CDR3 DNA reads TGTGCCAGCTCGCCCGGGCAAGGGCCCAATGGTTCATATTTT. Protein sequence: CASSPGQGPNGSYF. Full variable domain (missing parts from reference TRBV18 and TRBJ1-3): NAGVMQNPRHLVRRRGQEARLRCSPMKGHSHVYWYRQLPEEGLKFMVYLQKENIIDESGMPKERFSAEFPKEGPSILRIQQVVRGDSAAYFCASSPGQGPNGSYFGEGSWLTVV.

The rearrangement links TRBV5-4 to TRBJ2-3; TRBD2 agrees at 8 bases. The V gene's germline CDR1 is SGHNT and CDR2 YYREEE (reference sequence). Trimming removed 10 bases from V and 4 bases from J; junction bases left unmatched: 14. This CDR3 has 15 amino acids. The CDR3 nucleotides are TGTGCCGCCACCATAACCGGGGGGGCCGCAGATACGCAGTATTTT. It specifies CAATITGGAADTQYF.

The V and J genes are TRBV7-9 and TRBJ2-3; D is unresolved. Trimming stripped 5 bases from V and 4 bases from J, with 19 bases between. The germline V gene encodes CDR1 SEHNR and CDR2 FQNEAQ (reference sequence). The CDR3 covers 16 residues. DNA for the CDR3: TGTGCCAGCAGCCCGCTACGACTCTTTAGTGCAGATACGCAGTATTTT. Translating gives CASSPLRLFSADTQYF.

The V gene is TRBV4-3, the J gene TRBJ1-4; 7 bases map to TRBD1. V shed 4 bases and J 7 bases; nucleotides not matched to a gene: 9. The CDR3 contains 15 residues. Germline V gene lookup returns CDR1 LGHNA and CDR2 YSLEER. Here the CDR3 reads CASSLSLQGGEKLFF. In nucleotides, the CDR3 is TGCGCCAGCAGCCTTTCCCTTCAGGGGGGTGAAAAACTGTTTTTT.

The rearrangement joins TRBV4-2 to TRBJ1-3; tentatively, D is TRBD1 (5 bases). Trimming removed 0 bases at V and 0 bases at J, with 12 bases between. The CDR3 is 17 residues long. Germline V gene data show CDR1 as LGHNA and CDR2 as YNFKEQ. CDR3 DNA sequence: TGTGCCAGCAGCCAAGATCGGGGCCGGTACTCTGGAAACACCATATATTTT. It codes for CASSQDRGRYSGNTIYF.

The CDR3 sequence: CASSLESGWGYEQYF. The CDR3 coding sequence is TGTGCCAGCAGCTTAGAAAGCGGGTGGGGCTACGAGCAGTACTTC. The chain uses TRBV11-2 and TRBJ2-7; tentatively, D is TRBD2 (6 bases). The CDR3 has 15 residues. Per germline, CDR1 SGHAT and CDR2 FQNNGV. V was trimmed by 0 bases and J by 3 bases, leaving 12 bases between them.

This chain links TRBV5-4 with TRBJ1-1; D not certain. This CDR3 is 13 amino acids long. The V end was cut by 1 base, the J end by 6 bases, with 10 bases between. Per germline, CDR1 SGHNT and CDR2 YYREEE (reference sequence). The CDR3 DNA reads as TGTGCCAGCAGCTTGTTTTTGGGGTCTGAAGCTTTCTTT. As protein: CASSLFLGSEAFF.

CDR3 amino acids: CAIQETVSSYEQYF. The CDR3 nucleotides are TGTGCCATACAAGAGACCGTCTCCTCCTACGAGCAGTACTTC. This chain joins TRBV10-3 and TRBJ2-7, with D unclear. This CDR3 has 14 amino acids. V lost 9 bases to trimming and J lost 0 bases, with 15 bases between them. The germline gives CDR1 ENHRY, CDR2 SYGVKD.

The gene calls are TRBV30 and TRBJ1-5; D is perhaps TRBD1 (6 bases). Germline CDR1 GTSNPN, CDR2 SVGIG (reference sequence). Trimming took 4 bases from V and 3 from J, leaving 10 bases between them. The CDR3 is 13 residues long. The CDR3 sequence: CAWTRGLNQPQHF. CDR3 nucleotide sequence: TGTGCCTGGACCAGGGGCCTCAATCAGCCCCAGCATTTT. Full variable domain (missing parts from reference TRBV30 and TRBJ1-5): SQTIHQWPATLVQPVGSPLSLECTVEGTSNPNLYWYRQAAGRGLQLLFYSVGIGQISSEVPQNLSASRPQDRQFILSSKKLLLSDSGFYLCAWTRGLNQPQHFGDGTRLSIL.

V usage is TRBV5-1 and J usage is TRBJ2-7; no reliable D call. Trimming stripped 2 bases from V and 3 bases from J, with 9 bases between. CDR3 size: 13 residues. The germline V gene has CDR1 SGHRS and CDR2 YFSETQ. The CDR3 region is CASSFTVDYEQYF. CDR3 bases: TGCGCCAGCAGCTTTACAGTGGACTACGAGCAGTACTTC.